Listed here are 4 T cell receptor beta chains from one sample, sequenced in a study of T cell clonality in common variable immunodeficiency. Method: immunoSEQ multiplex PCR; TCRdb's copy keeps in-frame clones and lacks some. In total the sample includes approximately 44,000 clones, none of them seen once. Source material: peripheral blood mononuclear cells. The source of these receptors is a person aged 18-70 years in good health.

The table lists this clone with many counts. The CDR3 end is not reached by the read, which stops 3 residues before it; the germline J gene fills it in. This sequence joins TRBV5-1 and TRBJ2-7, with a weak D call TRBD2 (6 bases). This CDR3 is 14 amino acids long. The V end was cut by 3 bases, the J end by 6 bases, with 16 bases between. The V gene's germline CDR1 is SGHRS and CDR2 YFSETQ. The CDR3 here is CASSYRDTGGEQYF. The part of the CDR3 DNA that was read is TGCGCCAGCAGCTACCGGGATACCGGGGGCGAG. Together with reference TRBV5-1 and TRBJ2-7, the CDR3 gives the full variable domain: KAGVTQTPRYLIKTRGQQVTLSCSPISGHRSVSWYQQTPGQGLQFLFEYFSETQRNKGNFPGRFSGRQFSNSRSEMNVSTLELGDSALYLCASSYRDTGGEQYFGPGTRLTVT.

In this sample, this clone turned up many times. Germline and junction disagree at one end, which may indicate a read error. CDR3 sequence: CSVRPAGGAYEQYF. The sequenced part of the CDR3 DNA is TGCAGTGTTAGACCCGCAGGGGGCGCGTACGAG. V gene TRBV20-1 combines with J gene TRBJ2-7, with 8 bases matching TRBD1. The read terminates 3 residues ahead of where the CDR3 ends, so the germline J gene completes it. Germline V gene data show CDR1 as DFQATT and CDR2 as SNEGSKA (reference sequence). The CDR3 spans 14 residues.

Many counts were recorded for this clone. The CDR3 protein is CASSPLSKLADGYTF. The DNA read from the CDR3 is TGTGCCAGCAGTCCACTGAGCAAACTCGCGGATGGC. V gene TRBV27 combines with J gene TRBJ1-2; D uncertain. With the read ending 3 residues before the CDR3 end, the germline J gene is used to fill in that end. The CDR3 spans 15 residues. Trimming shortened V by 5 bases and J by 6 bases, and 19 bases separated the two germline ends. Germline CDR1 reads MNHEY; CDR2 reads SMNVEV (reference sequence).

The sample holds many counts of this clone. The read terminates 3 residues before the CDR3 end, so the remaining end is supplied by the germline J gene. The chain combines TRBV20-1 with TRBJ2-2; TRBD2 agrees at 13 bases. The CDR3 is 20 residues long. Germline lookup yields CDR1 DFQATT and CDR2 SNEGSKA (reference sequence). V trimming: 2 bases; J trimming: 1 base; junction bases outside the gene matches: 13. CDR3 amino acids: CSARKPLAGGTTQNTGELFF. The CDR3 bases that were read are TGCAGTGCTAGAAAGCCACTAGCGGGGGGGACGACACAGAACACCGGGGAG.